Following are 31 T cell receptor beta chains from one sample sequenced in a study of response to subunit inactivated influenza vaccine. One entry per CDR3 protein, called by TCRdb with MiXCR from the RT-PCR reads. The sample contains around 200,000 distinct CDR3 sequences, about 9.3% of which appear only once. Here the sequenced sample was non-naive T cells sorted from PBMCs, taken on the day of vaccination. The receptors originated from a man aged 50 or older who received an inactivated influenza vaccine.

This clonotype was observed a handful of times. The CDR3 region is CASSFQGLTDTQYF. The CDR3 DNA is TGTGCCAGCAGTTTCCAGGGCCTCACAGATACGCAGTATTTT. J is TRBJ2-3 and V is TRBV27; tentatively, D is TRBD1 (5 bases). Trimming stripped 3 bases from V and 2 bases from J, with 9 bases between. CDR1 is MNHEY and CDR2 is SMNVEV in the germline V gene (reference sequence). The CDR3 sequence is 14 residues long.

This clonotype was recorded at least ten times. The chain couples TRBV29-1 to TRBJ1-1; D possibly corresponds to TRBD1 (5 bases). V was pared by 4 bases and J by 6 bases, with 15 bases between. The V gene's germline CDR1 is SQVTM and CDR2 ANQGSEA. The CDR3 is 13 amino acids. The CDR3 bases are TGCAGCGTTGCAGTGGGGGAAAACGCTGAAGCTTTCTTT. The encoded protein is CSVAVGENAEAFF.

V and J are TRBV25-1 and TRBJ2-5; D call uncertain. The V gene's germline CDR1 is MGHDK and CDR2 SYGVNS. The V end was cut by 2 bases, the J end by 5 bases, with 12 bases between. This CDR3 contains 14 residues. The DNA of the CDR3 is TGTGCCAGCAGTGAAATCAGTAGCTCGGAGACCCAGTACTTC. Its translation is CASSEISSSETQYF.

This chain links TRBV20-1 with TRBJ2-5; TRBD2 matches 8 bases. The germline V gene has CDR1 DFQATT and CDR2 SNEGSKA (reference sequence). This CDR3 region has 18 residues. V was clipped by 0 bases and J by 2 bases; unmatched bases: 14. CDR3 in amino acids: CSARDPGGSGTFQETQYF. The CDR3 nucleotides are TGCAGTGCTAGAGATCCCGGGGGTAGCGGGACCTTTCAAGAGACCCAGTACTTC.

The chain's CDR3 is CASSCLGPRADGTDTQYF. CDR3 coding DNA: TGTGCCAGCAGCTGTTTGGGCCCGAGGGCTGACGGCACAGATACGCAGTATTTT. The chain carries TRBV13 and TRBJ2-3; D is perhaps TRBD2 (5 bases). The CDR3 contains 18 residues. V was pared by 4 bases and J by 1 base, with 21 bases between. CDR1 is PRHDT and CDR2 is FYEKMQ in the germline V gene (reference sequence).

The rearrangement links TRBV4-3 to TRBJ2-3; 12 bases align to TRBD2. CDR1 and CDR2 (germline): LGHNA, YSLEER. The CDR3 is 16 amino acids. The V segment lost 1 base and the J segment 4 bases; nucleotides outside the gene matches: 3. For the CDR3, the DNA is TGCGCCAGCAGCCAAGCGACTAGCGGGAGATCAGATACGCAGTATTTT. Translating it yields CASSQATSGRSDTQYF.

This chain links TRBV3-1 with TRBJ2-1, with a tentative D call TRBD2 (5 bases). The CDR3 consists of 15 residues. Germline CDR1 reads LGHDT; CDR2 reads YNNKEL (reference sequence). Trimming shortened V by 1 base and J by 7 bases, and 14 bases separated the two germline ends. DNA of the CDR3: TGTGCCAGCAGCCAAGCAGTGGGAGAGTGGAATGAGCAGTTCTTC. Residues: CASSQAVGEWNEQFF.

This clonotype was seen ten or more times. The V call is TRBV6-6, the J call TRBJ2-5; D is perhaps TRBD2 (5 bases). The germline V gene encodes CDR1 MNHNY and CDR2 SVGAGI (reference sequence). The length of the CDR3 is 13 residues. Trimming stripped 5 bases from V and 4 bases from J, with 11 bases between. Here the CDR3 reads CASSLEDGETQYF. As DNA, the CDR3 is TGTGCCAGCAGTCTGGAGGACGGAGAGACCCAGTACTTC.

The chain recombines TRBV6-1 with TRBJ1-1; D gene ambiguous. The CDR3 runs 14 residues. Trimming shortened V by 6 bases and J by 0 bases, and 11 bases separated the two germline ends. Germline CDR1 is MNHNS and CDR2 is SASEGT. The CDR3 sequence is CASRAQRMNTEAFF. As DNA, the CDR3 is TGTGCCAGCAGGGCGCAGAGGATGAACACTGAAGCTTTCTTT.

This clonotype was detected many times. CDR3 DNA sequence: TGTGCCTGGGGAGGTAGGACAACCTACGAGCAGTACTTC. Encoded protein: CAWGGRTTYEQYF. This sequence joins TRBV30 and TRBJ2-7; D may correspond to TRBD1 or TRBD2 (5 bases each). Trimming took off 5 bases at V and 2 bases at J, with 13 bases between the two ends. Germline V gene lookup returns CDR1 GTSNPN and CDR2 SVGIG (reference sequence). This CDR3 spans 13 amino acids.

This clonotype has just a few counts. This chain joins TRBV28 and TRBJ2-3; 9 bases match TRBD1. CDR1 is MDHEN, CDR2 SYDVKM, per germline. The CDR3 spans 16 residues. V trimming: 4 bases; J trimming: 0 bases; junction bases outside the gene matches: 5. The CDR3 is CASSSSGQGSTDTQYF. The CDR3 DNA follows: TGTGCCAGCAGTTCCTCGGGACAGGGAAGCACAGATACGCAGTATTTT.

This chain links TRBV5-4 with TRBJ2-5; 9 nucleotides line up with TRBD1. This CDR3 is built from 17 residues. CDR1 SGHNT and CDR2 YYREEE come from the germline V gene (reference sequence). The V and J ends lost 3 bases and 4 bases, in that order; junction bases with no gene match: 13. CDR3 protein: CASSSYRGTGIGETQYF. In nucleotides, the CDR3 is TGTGCCAGCAGCTCTTATCGCGGGACAGGGATAGGAGAGACCCAGTACTTC.

The chain is built from TRBV19 and TRBJ1-1; D call uncertain. V was clipped by 3 bases and J by 2 bases, with 1 base between them. The germline CDR1 and CDR2 sequences are LNHDA and SQIVND (reference sequence). This CDR3 spans 11 amino acids. The CDR3 DNA reads TGTGCCAGTAGTATTAACACTGAAGCTTTCTTT. Translated: CASSINTEAFF.

Concerning this clonotype itself: A read error may explain this, as a much larger clone is one base away. The chain employs TRBV10-3 and TRBJ2-7; D might be TRBD1 (6 bases). V was pared by 4 bases and J by 2 bases, with 15 bases between. This CDR3 has 15 residues. Germline V lookup: CDR1 ENHRY, CDR2 SYGVKD. For the CDR3, the DNA is TGTGCCATCAGTGGGGGGCTGGGAGTTGCCTACGAGCAGTACTTC. Amino acid sequence: CAISGGLGVAYEQYF.

The chain links TRBV4-1 to TRBJ2-7; 8 nucleotides match TRBD1. V lost 2 bases, J lost 2 bases, and 5 bases stayed unmatched. Germline V gene data show CDR1 as MGHRA and CDR2 as YSYEKL. There are 15 residues in the CDR3. The DNA of the CDR3 is TGCGCCAGCAGCCAAAACCAGGGGGCCCCCTACGAGCAGTACTTC. Translation: CASSQNQGAPYEQYF.

This clonotype was found many times. This sequence joins TRBV7-9 and TRBJ2-5, with D possibly TRBD2 on 6 matching bases. CDR3 length equals 14 residues. Trimming took 5 bases from V and 5 from J, leaving 15 bases between them. Per germline, CDR1 SEHNR and CDR2 FQNEAQ (reference sequence). CDR3 sequence: CASSRSGVGETQYF. As DNA, the CDR3 is TGTGCCAGCAGCCGCTCGGGAGTAGGGGAGACCCAGTACTTC.

The chain links TRBV20-1 to TRBJ2-7; 7 bases line up with TRBD2. The CDR3 is 17 residues long. V was clipped by 1 base and J by 3 bases; unmatched bases: 15. Germline V gene data show CDR1 as DFQATT and CDR2 as SNEGSKA (reference sequence). The CDR3 DNA follows: TGCAGTGCTAGAGGGGCGTGGAGAGCGGGGAGTAGCTACGAGCAGTACTTC. It codes for CSARGAWRAGSSYEQYF.

The chain combines TRBV3-1 with TRBJ2-5, with D tentatively TRBD2 (6 bases). CDR3 length: 15 residues. Trimming shortened V by 3 bases and J by 6 bases, and 17 bases separated the two germline ends. From germline, CDR1 is LGHDT and CDR2 YNNKEL (reference sequence). CDR3 coding DNA: TGTGCCAGCAGCCAGGAGGTCCCTAGCGCACAGACCCAGTACTTC. Translating gives CASSQEVPSAQTQYF.

This clonotype occurred many times. This rearrangement joins TRBV12-3 or TRBV12-4 to TRBJ1-3; no clear D gene. The CDR3 loop spans 12 amino acids. Trimming took off 7 bases at V and 0 bases at J, with 4 bases between the two ends. Here the CDR3 DNA reads TGTGCCAGCACGGGCTCTGGAAACACCATATATTTT. It is translated as CASTGSGNTIYF.

This clonotype was counted at least ten times. This chain uses TRBV29-1 with TRBJ2-1; a possible D gene is TRBD2 (6 bases). The germline CDR1 and CDR2 sequences are SQVTM and ANQGSEA. The V and J ends lost 5 bases and 6 bases respectively, with 20 bases between them. The CDR3 contains 15 residues. CDR3 DNA sequence: TGCAGCGTTCTTTCCTCGACTAGGCGCGGCAATGAGCAGTTCTTC. It codes for CSVLSSTRRGNEQFF.

For the CDR3, the DNA is TGTGCCAGCTCAACGGGACTAGCGGGAGCAGAGACCCAGTACTTC. Translation gives CASSTGLAGAETQYF. The chain joins TRBV18 to TRBJ2-5, with 14 nucleotides matching TRBD2. After removal of 5 bases from V and 4 bases from J, the junction contained 3 bases not matched to a gene. The germline V gene has CDR1 KGHSH and CDR2 LQKENI. The CDR3 consists of 15 residues.

This clonotype has a handful of counts. This chain joins TRBV12-3 or TRBV12-4 and TRBJ2-5; 14 bases agree with TRBD2. CDR3 size: 18 residues. The junction had 10 bases not matched to a gene; V was cut back by 4 bases and J by 3 bases. The CDR3 sequence is CASSSLLRLAGGKETQYF. For the CDR3, the DNA is TGTGCCAGCAGTTCCCTTCTCCGACTAGCGGGGGGGAAAGAGACCCAGTACTTC.

This chain joins TRBV14 and TRBJ2-5; 9 nucleotides agree with TRBD2. The length of the CDR3 is 20 residues. V lost 1 base to trimming and J lost 4 bases; unmatched junction nucleotides: 19. Germline loops: CDR1 SGHDN, CDR2 FVKESK. CDR3 amino acids: CASSQAFAWREGREVETQYF. The DNA for the CDR3 is TGTGCCAGCAGCCAAGCATTTGCATGGCGGGAGGGCCGAGAGGTAGAGACCCAGTACTTC.

The rearrangement uses TRBV5-4 and TRBJ2-7, with unresolved D. The germline V gene has CDR1 SGHNT and CDR2 YYREEE (reference sequence). V gave up 4 bases and J gave up 7 bases, with 21 bases separating them. This CDR3 has 15 amino acids. Here the CDR3 reads CASSASGTTRSEQYF. The DNA for the CDR3 is TGTGCCAGCAGCGCCTCAGGTACAACCCGGTCGGAGCAGTACTTC.

This clonotype was picked up many times. The CDR3 sequence: CASSARTRQSSYEQYF. CDR3 nucleotides: TGTGCCAGCAGTGCCAGAACGAGACAGTCATCCTACGAGCAGTACTTC. The chain links TRBV12-3 or TRBV12-4 to TRBJ2-7, with D possibly matching TRBD1 (5 bases). V was cut by 5 bases and J by 1 base, with 18 bases left in between. The CDR3 contains 16 residues.

The J gene is TRBJ1-1, the V gene TRBV3-1; unclear D gene. V lost 4 bases to trimming and J lost 5 bases, with 11 bases between them. The CDR3 is made up of 13 amino acids. Germline V gene data show CDR1 as LGHDT and CDR2 as YNNKEL (reference sequence). The CDR3 loop is CASSPTGQTEAFF. CDR3 bases: TGTGCCAGCAGCCCGACTGGGCAAACTGAAGCTTTCTTT. The full variable domain, its missing parts supplied by reference TRBV3-1 and TRBJ1-1, is DTAVSQTPKYLVTQMGNDKSIKCEQNLGHDTMYWYKQDSKKFLKIMFSYNNKELIINETVPNRFSPKSPDKAHLNLHINSLELGDSAVYFCASSPTGQTEAFFGQGTRLTVV.

This clonotype is medium-sized in the sample. CDR3 nucleotide sequence: TGTGCCAGCAGTGGGGGTTGGGAGACCCAGTACTTC. Its translation is CASSGGWETQYF. The rearrangement uses TRBV25-1 and TRBJ2-5; D not certain. The CDR3 consists of 12 residues. V was trimmed by 4 bases and J by 5 bases, leaving 8 bases between them. Germline V lookup: CDR1 MGHDK, CDR2 SYGVNS.

The chain combines TRBV15 with TRBJ2-4; TRBD2 agrees at 10 bases. J was trimmed by 8 bases and V by 3 bases; bases with no gene match: 4. Per the germline V gene, CDR1 is LNHNV and CDR2 is YYDKDF (reference sequence). The CDR3 has 14 amino acids. CDR3 in amino acids: CATSRSGRAYIQYF. The DNA for the CDR3 is TGTGCCACCAGCAGGAGCGGGAGGGCCTACATTCAGTACTTC.

This clonotype was observed many times. The chain couples TRBV7-9 to TRBJ1-2; 7 bases agree with TRBD1. The CDR3 consists of 16 residues. With V trimmed by 0 bases and J by 3 bases, 7 bases remained unmatched. The germline gives CDR1 SEHNR, CDR2 FQNEAQ (reference sequence). The CDR3 sequence: CASSLAQGGGYYGYTF. The CDR3, as DNA: TGTGCCAGCAGCTTAGCCCAAGGGGGCGGATACTATGGCTACACCTTC.

This clonotype was seen only a few times. The CDR3 DNA follows: TGCGCCAGCAGCCAACCACAGGGGATGAACACTGAAGCTTTCTTT. Amino acid sequence: CASSQPQGMNTEAFF. The rearrangement uses TRBV4-1 and TRBJ1-1; 7 bases are shared with TRBD1. The germline V gene encodes CDR1 MGHRA and CDR2 YSYEKL. The CDR3 has 15 residues. V gave up 2 bases and J gave up 0 bases; unmatched junction bases: 3.

The rearrangement links TRBV6-1 to TRBJ1-2; no clear D gene. Trimming cost V 2 bases and J 5 bases, with 9 bases left between them. CDR3 length equals 13 residues. CDR1 and CDR2 (germline): MNHNS, SASEGT. The CDR3 spells CASSESWTYGYTF. In nucleotides, the CDR3 is TGTGCCAGCAGTGAAAGTTGGACTTATGGCTACACCTTC.